Below, 32 T cell receptor beta chains from the same sample are listed, as sequenced in a study of T cell changes during pregnancy in multiple sclerosis. TCRdb's table, derived via immunoSEQ multiplex PCR, lists solely in-frame clones and lacks some. The table has 93,000 or so clones, roughly 92% seen once. Sequencing used peripheral blood, obtained after pregnancy. Receptors were obtained from a female donor with multiple sclerosis, enrolled in a pregnancy study.

The chain couples TRBV19 to TRBJ2-1; 13 bases match TRBD2. The germline gives CDR1 LNHDA, CDR2 SQIVND (reference sequence). Losses at the gene ends were 3 bases for V and 7 bases for J; bases not matched to a gene: 0. The CDR3 runs to 14 residues. CDR3 region: CASSMTSGRNEQFF. In DNA, the CDR3 is TGTGCCAGTAGTATGACTAGCGGGAGGAATGAGCAGTTCTTC.

This chain joins TRBV2 and TRBJ1-2; D might be TRBD1 (5 bases). Trimming removed 7 bases from V and 4 bases from J, with 19 bases in between. The CDR3 is 15 residues long. From germline, CDR1 is SNHLY and CDR2 FYNNEI. The CDR3 sequence is CASTRPGHGAYGYTF. The DNA of the CDR3 is TGTGCCAGCACCCGCCCAGGGCACGGAGCCTATGGCTACACCTTC.

This clone has just one count. The chain links TRBV5-5 to TRBJ2-3; 9 bases align to TRBD1. The junction had 6 bases not matched to a gene; V was cut back by 4 bases and J by 6 bases. The CDR3 runs 14 residues. In germline, CDR1 is SGHKS, CDR2 YYEKEE (reference sequence). CDR3 in amino acids: CASSHPGQGDTQYF. In nucleotides, the CDR3 is TGTGCCAGCAGCCATCCGGGACAGGGCGATACGCAGTATTTT.

The J gene is TRBJ2-2, the V gene TRBV5-4; the match to TRBD2 covers 14 bases. J gave up 4 bases and V 2 bases, and 7 bases lay outside the gene matches. CDR1 is SGHNT, CDR2 YYREEE, per germline (reference sequence). The CDR3 covers 18 residues. The CDR3 region has the DNA TGTGCCAGCAGCTTAGGGACTAGCGGGAGTATGGGCACCGGGGAGCTGTTTTTT. It is translated as CASSLGTSGSMGTGELFF.

CDR3 coding DNA: TGTGCCAGCAGTCGGGGACAGGCTCCTAATTCACCCCTCCACTTT. It yields the protein CASSRGQAPNSPLHF. The chain uses TRBV7-2 and TRBJ1-6; 8 nucleotides agree with TRBD1. The CDR3 spans 15 residues. The ends lost 6 bases at V and 6 bases at J; junction bases unmatched: 7. Germline V gives CDR1 SGHTA, CDR2 FQGNSA.

The table lists this clone with a count of one. The gene calls are TRBV19 and TRBJ1-5; D is unclear. The CDR3 runs 13 residues. Germline values: CDR1 LNHDA, CDR2 SQIVND (reference sequence). With 8 bases removed from V and 4 bases from J, the gap between germline ends came to 12 bases. The CDR3 is CASAGSLNQPQHF. The CDR3 DNA reads as TGTGCCAGTGCAGGTTCCTTAAATCAGCCCCAGCATTTT.

The rearrangement links TRBV25-1 to TRBJ2-1, with 9 nucleotides matching TRBD1. J lost 8 bases, V lost 6 bases, and 14 bases had no gene match. CDR1 and CDR2 (germline): MGHDK, SYGVNS. This CDR3 spans 16 amino acids. CDR3 region: CASSEGGQGGIDEQFF. The CDR3 coding sequence is TGTGCCAGCAGCGAAGGGGGACAGGGAGGGATCGATGAGCAGTTCTTC.

CDR3 region: CASSIVRASRSSYNEQFF. The DNA for the CDR3 is TGTGCCAGTAGTATAGTAAGGGCTAGCAGAAGCTCCTACAATGAGCAGTTCTTC. V usage is TRBV19 and J usage is TRBJ2-1, with D possibly being TRBD2 (5 bases). Trimming removed 1 base at V and 0 bases at J, with 16 bases between. Germline assignment: CDR1 LNHDA and CDR2 SQIVND (reference sequence). This CDR3 is built from 18 residues.

The chain carries TRBV4-2 and TRBJ2-2; weak D call: TRBD1 (6 bases). V lost 4 bases and J lost 5, with 14 bases in between. This CDR3 spans 15 amino acids. The germline V gene encodes CDR1 LGHNA and CDR2 YNFKEQ. CDR3 in DNA: TGTGCCAGCAGCCGGGGGCGCGCGGAAACCGGGGAGCTGTTTTTT. Its translation is CASSRGRAETGELFF.

The rearrangement links TRBV5-1 to TRBJ2-3; 11 positions agree with TRBD2. The trim removed 5 bases at V and 4 bases at J, leaving 6 bases unmatched. This CDR3 has 15 amino acids. Germline V gives CDR1 SGHRS, CDR2 YFSETQ. The DNA for the CDR3 is TGCGCCAGCAGTCATCTAGCGGGAGGTTCAGATACGCAGTATTTT. It translates to CASSHLAGGSDTQYF.

The chain carries TRBV10-3 and TRBJ2-7; tentatively, D is TRBD1 (6 bases). Germline V gives CDR1 ENHRY, CDR2 SYGVKD. Trimming took off 3 bases at V and 0 bases at J, with 9 bases between the two ends. This CDR3 spans 14 amino acids. The CDR3: CAISDQDSSYEQYF. The CDR3 coding sequence is TGTGCCATCAGTGACCAGGACAGCTCCTACGAGCAGTACTTC.

This sequence joins TRBV11-2 and TRBJ2-1, with TRBD2 identical over 9 bases. The V segment lost 0 bases and the J segment 0 bases; nucleotides outside the gene matches: 6. Germline values: CDR1 SGHAT, CDR2 FQNNGV. There are 18 residues in the CDR3. Written as DNA, the CDR3 is TGTGCCAGCAGCTTAGATCGAGCGGGAGGCTTCTCCTACAATGAGCAGTTCTTC. Amino acid sequence: CASSLDRAGGFSYNEQFF.

The chain combines TRBV28 with TRBJ2-1; 13 bases line up with TRBD2. CDR1 and CDR2 from the germline V gene are MDHEN and SYDVKM. After removal of 6 bases from V and 6 bases from J, the junction contained 8 bases not matched to a gene. The CDR3 is 16 amino acids. Here the CDR3 DNA reads TGTGCCAGCAGCCGTAAAGGACTAGCGGGAGCCAATGAGCAGTTCTTC. Translating gives CASSRKGLAGANEQFF.

The V gene is TRBV7-6, the J gene TRBJ2-3, with no clear D. Germline values: CDR1 SGHVS, CDR2 FNYEAQ. This CDR3 is 13 amino acids long. V dropped 6 bases and J dropped 4 bases, with 11 bases sitting between them. This chain's CDR3 is CASSLNFPDTQYF. The CDR3 DNA reads TGTGCCAGCAGTTTAAACTTCCCAGATACGCAGTATTTT.

CDR3 nucleotides: TGTGCCAGCAGTTCAGGGAGCGGGGCCTACGAGCAGTACTTC. It specifies CASSSGSGAYEQYF. J is TRBJ2-7 and V is TRBV6-5; 7 positions match TRBD2. V dropped 4 bases and J dropped 2; count of bases not matched to a gene: 5. Germline V gene lookup returns CDR1 MNHEY and CDR2 SVGAGI. This CDR3 has 14 residues.

This clone was picked up one time. The chain employs TRBV19 and TRBJ1-1; 7 positions match TRBD1. The CDR3 contains 16 residues. The V segment lost 7 bases and the J segment 4 bases; nucleotides outside the gene matches: 15. Germline V gene lookup returns CDR1 LNHDA and CDR2 SQIVND (reference sequence). Written as DNA, the CDR3 is TGTGCCAGTACGGACGTGTACGGTAGGGGGCGCACTGAAGCTTTCTTT. This sequence encodes CASTDVYGRGRTEAFF.

This chain joins TRBV19 and TRBJ2-1; 7 bases agree with TRBD2. CDR1 and CDR2 (germline): LNHDA, SQIVND (reference sequence). The V and J ends lost 3 bases and 2 bases, in that order; junction bases with no gene match: 4. This CDR3 contains 15 residues. CDR3 nucleotide sequence: TGTGCCAGTAGTATCCCCGGGACTACCTACAATGAGCAGTTCTTC. Its translation: CASSIPGTTYNEQFF. Full variable domain (rest looked up from reference TRBV19 and TRBJ2-1): DGGITQSPKYLFRKEGQNVTLSCEQNLNHDAMYWYRQDPGQGLRLIYYSQIVNDFQKGDIAEGYSVSREKKESFPLTVTSAQKNPTAFYLCASSIPGTTYNEQFFGPGTRLTVL.

V usage is TRBV25-1 and J usage is TRBJ2-5; TRBD2 matches at 8 bases. The CDR3 length is 15 residues. With 8 bases clipped from V and 1 base from J, the junction kept 9 bases outside the gene matches. Germline V CDR1 and CDR2: MGHDK, SYGVNS. The CDR3 here is CASAEGSGAQETQYF. Here the CDR3 DNA reads TGTGCCAGCGCGGAGGGTAGCGGGGCCCAAGAGACCCAGTACTTC.

The chain has TRBV28 and TRBJ1-3; D is possibly TRBD1 (5 bases). The CDR3 runs 17 residues. V lost 0 bases and J lost 0, with 12 bases in between. Germline CDR1 reads MDHEN; CDR2 reads SYDVKM. The CDR3 DNA follows: TGTGCCAGCAGTTTATGGGGGCAGGCGCTCTCTGGAAACACCATATATTTT. Its translation: CASSLWGQALSGNTIYF.

V is TRBV18 and J is TRBJ1-5; a weak D match, TRBD1 (6 bases). V was shortened by 3 bases and J by 7 bases, with 10 bases between the two germline ends. CDR1 is KGHSH, CDR2 LQKENI, per germline. This CDR3 spans 13 amino acids. Here the CDR3 reads CASSPQGSQPQHF. The CDR3 DNA reads as TGTGCCAGCTCACCGCAGGGGAGCCAGCCCCAGCATTTT.

The rearrangement links TRBV4-1 to TRBJ2-2; 7 nucleotides align to TRBD2. The CDR3 totals 18 residues. The V gene's germline CDR1 is MGHRA and CDR2 YSYEKL. Unmatched junction bases numbered 13, after V lost 4 bases and J lost 2 bases. In DNA form, the CDR3 reads TGCGCCAGCAGCCCTCAAGAAGTCCGGGGGGTCAACACCGGGGAGCTGTTTTTT. Translated, it gives CASSPQEVRGVNTGELFF.

V and J are TRBV7-3 and TRBJ2-2, with a tentative D call TRBD2 (5 bases). Trimming took 5 bases from V and 7 from J, leaving 17 bases between them. Germline CDR1 and CDR2: SGHTA and FQGTGA. The CDR3 contains 15 residues. Written as DNA, the CDR3 is TGTGCCAGCAGCACCGGACTGGTGCAAAACGGGGAGCTGTTTTTT. Translating gives CASSTGLVQNGELFF. The full variable domain, rest sourced from reference TRBV7-3 and TRBJ2-2, is GAGVSQTPSNKVTEKGKYVELRCDPISGHTALYWYRQSLGQGPEFLIYFQGTGAADDSGLPNDRFFAVRPEGSVSTLKIQRTERGDSAVYLCASSTGLVQNGELFFGEGSRLTVL.

This chain uses TRBV15 with TRBJ2-1; D is unresolved. The CDR3 length is 13 residues. Deletions cut 2 bases from V and 5 bases from J, with 7 bases between. From germline, CDR1 is LNHNV and CDR2 YYDKDF (reference sequence). The CDR3 DNA sequence: TGTGCCACCAGCAGACGTAGTGACAATGAGCAGTTCTTC. Its translation: CATSRRSDNEQFF.

This chain joins TRBV27 and TRBJ2-7; 7 nucleotides align to TRBD1. The CDR3 has 17 residues. Germline V gene data show CDR1 as MNHEY and CDR2 as SMNVEV (reference sequence). After removal of 5 bases from V and 3 bases from J, the junction contained 16 bases not matched to a gene. The CDR3 region has the DNA TGTGCCAGCAGTACTATTCCTTCCGACAGGGAAGACTACGAGCAGTACTTC. Its translation: CASSTIPSDREDYEQYF.

V usage is TRBV19 and J usage is TRBJ2-1, with 8 bases aligning to TRBD2. CDR1 is LNHDA, CDR2 SQIVND, per germline (reference sequence). The CDR3 sequence is 15 residues long. V lost 3 bases and J lost 9; bases outside the gene matches: 10. The CDR3 spells CASSIPGAGVGEQFF. For the CDR3, the DNA is TGTGCCAGTAGTATTCCAGGAGCGGGAGTCGGTGAGCAGTTCTTC.

This chain joins TRBV27 and TRBJ2-3; TRBD1 agrees at 7 bases. In germline, CDR1 is MNHEY, CDR2 SMNVEV (reference sequence). The CDR3 totals 16 residues. V lost 2 bases and J lost 1; bases outside the gene matches: 6. The CDR3 protein is CASSLNPGTGTDTQYF. CDR3 bases: TGTGCCAGCAGTTTAAACCCCGGGACAGGCACAGATACGCAGTATTTT.

The chain combines TRBV7-2 with TRBJ2-7; 8 bases match TRBD2. After removal of 1 base from V and 2 bases from J, the junction contained 1 base not matched to a gene. CDR3 size: 14 residues. Germline CDR1 SGHTA, CDR2 FQGNSA. The CDR3 nucleotides are TGTGCCAGCAGCTTAGGGCGGGGGGCCTACGAGCAGTACTTC. Encoded protein: CASSLGRGAYEQYF. The full variable domain, completed using reference TRBV7-2 and TRBJ2-7, is GAGVSQSPSNKVTEKGKDVELRCDPISGHTALYWYRQSLGQGLEFLIYFQGNSAPDKSGLPSDRFSAERTGGSVSTLTIQRTQQEDSAVYLCASSLGRGAYEQYFGPGTRLTVT.

The rearrangement uses TRBV5-1 and TRBJ2-7, with 7 nucleotides matching TRBD1. The CDR3 extends over 14 amino acids. The germline gives CDR1 SGHRS, CDR2 YFSETQ. Trimming removed 3 bases from V and 3 bases from J; junction bases left unmatched: 6. CDR3 coding DNA: TGCGCCAGCAGCTGGGCGACAGGGAACTACGAGCAGTACTTC. It yields the protein CASSWATGNYEQYF.

The rearrangement uses TRBV4-2 and TRBJ2-2, with a tentative D call TRBD1 (6 bases). V was shortened by 3 bases and J by 0 bases, with 11 bases between the two germline ends. Germline CDR1 reads LGHNA; CDR2 reads YNFKEQ. This CDR3 is built from 16 residues. The CDR3 nucleotides are TGTGCCAGCAGCCAGCAGGACAGCTCGAACACCGGGGAGCTGTTTTTT. Its protein product is CASSQQDSSNTGELFF.

The rearrangement uses TRBV5-1 and TRBJ1-2, with TRBD1 identical over 7 bases. Germline assignment: CDR1 SGHRS and CDR2 YFSETQ. The junction had 8 bases not matched to a gene; V was cut back by 5 bases and J by 4 bases. There are 14 residues in the CDR3. CDR3 protein: CASRYTGAVYGYTF. The CDR3 DNA reads TGCGCCAGCAGATACACAGGGGCGGTCTATGGCTACACCTTC.

The chain is built from TRBV11-2 and TRBJ1-5; 8 bases line up with TRBD1. The germline CDR1 and CDR2 sequences are SGHAT and FQNNGV. The V and J ends lost 4 bases and 0 bases, in that order; junction bases with no gene match: 14. The CDR3 totals 19 residues. CDR3 in amino acids: CASSSARGQDYYSNQPQHF. CDR3 DNA sequence: TGTGCCAGCAGCTCCGCTCGGGGACAGGACTACTATAGCAATCAGCCCCAGCATTTT.

The CDR3 DNA follows: TGTGCCAGCATAGGACATAGCAATCAGCCCCAGCATTTT. Protein product: CASIGHSNQPQHF. V gene TRBV6-6 combines with J gene TRBJ1-5; possibly TRBD1 for D (5 bases). Germline CDR1 MNHNY, CDR2 SVGAGI (reference sequence). The CDR3 contains 13 residues. V was shortened by 7 bases and J by 0 bases, with 7 bases between the two germline ends.